One and the same sample provided the 13 T cell receptor beta chains below, sequenced in a study of blood T cell repertoires in COVID-19. Sequenced by immunoSEQ multiplex PCR; TCRdb stores in-frame clones only, minus some. Here the sample spans some 220,000 clones, 80% to 85% being singletons. Sequenced: peripheral blood. These receptors all stem from a woman younger than 45 who had recovered from COVID-19.

The genes are TRBV30 and TRBJ1-1; TRBD1 aligns across 7 bases. The trim removed 2 bases at V and 10 bases at J, leaving 7 bases unmatched. CDR3 size: 12 residues. The germline V gene encodes CDR1 GTSNPN and CDR2 SVGIG (reference sequence). CDR3 protein: CAWSPTQGGAFF. DNA of the CDR3: TGTGCCTGGAGTCCAACTCAGGGGGGAGCTTTCTTT.

The chain combines TRBV7-9 with TRBJ2-3, with TRBD2 matching over 9 bases. The length of the CDR3 is 14 residues. The germline V gene has CDR1 SEHNR and CDR2 FQNEAQ (reference sequence). V shed 5 bases and J 11 bases; nucleotides not matched to a gene: 11. The CDR3 sequence is CASSLLRTAGGQYF. The CDR3 nucleotides read TGTGCCAGCAGCCTCTTGAGGACAGCGGGGGGGCAGTATTTT.

The chain has TRBV14 and TRBJ2-7, with a tentative D call TRBD1 (5 bases). The CDR3 runs to 13 residues. V shed 3 bases and J shed 2 bases, with 8 bases lying between them. Germline V gives CDR1 SGHDN, CDR2 FVKESK. The CDR3: CASSHLRAYEQYF. CDR3 DNA sequence: TGTGCCAGCAGCCATCTCAGGGCCTACGAGCAGTACTTC.

In regard to this clone: The same CDR3 also results from other DNA sequences found in this sample. The V and J genes are TRBV28 and TRBJ2-7; D is possibly TRBD2 (5 bases). The CDR3 runs 12 residues. Germline V gene lookup returns CDR1 MDHEN and CDR2 SYDVKM. Trimming removed 6 bases at V and 0 bases at J, with 6 bases between. CDR3 nucleotide sequence: TGTGCCAGCAGCCGGGACTCCTACGAGCAGTACTTC. Translation gives CASSRDSYEQYF.

This chain connects TRBV9 to TRBJ2-7; no reliable D call. V was pared by 9 bases and J by 1 base, with 17 bases between. The CDR3 has 14 residues. Germline V gives CDR1 SGDLS, CDR2 YYNGEE. CDR3 region: CATLHTTCSYEQYF. CDR3 nucleotide sequence: TGTGCCACCCTCCATACTACCTGTTCCTACGAGCAGTACTTC. The full variable domain, its missing parts supplied by reference TRBV9 and TRBJ2-7, is DSGVTQTPKHLITATGQRVTLRCSPRSGDLSVYWYQQSLDQGLQFLIQYYNGEERAKGNILERFSAQQFPDLHSELNLSSLELGDSALYFCATLHTTCSYEQYFGPGTRLTVT.

The CDR3 is CATGQGPYEQYF. The DNA of the CDR3 is TGTGCCACCGGACAGGGGCCCTACGAGCAGTACTTC. This chain links TRBV11-2 with TRBJ2-7, with 9 bases that match TRBD1. The CDR3 covers 12 residues. The germline V gene has CDR1 SGHAT and CDR2 FQNNGV. The trim removed 10 bases at V and 2 bases at J, leaving 3 bases unmatched.

The genes are TRBV5-1 and TRBJ2-2; the match to TRBD2 covers 7 bases. This CDR3 has 17 amino acids. Per the germline V gene, CDR1 is SGHRS and CDR2 is YFSETQ. J was trimmed by 2 bases and V by 0 bases; bases with no gene match: 7. CDR3 sequence reads: CASSLVPLAANTGELFF. The CDR3 DNA sequence: TGCGCCAGCAGCTTGGTCCCCCTAGCGGCCAACACCGGGGAGCTGTTTTTT.

This chain joins TRBV27 and TRBJ2-1; no firm D call. The germline gives CDR1 MNHEY, CDR2 SMNVEV (reference sequence). V lost 3 bases and J lost 6, with 9 bases in between. The CDR3 is made up of 13 amino acids. In DNA form, the CDR3 reads TGTGCCAGCAGTTTCGTGGGCCCCAATGAGCAGTTCTTC. Protein: CASSFVGPNEQFF.

The chain couples TRBV10-3 to TRBJ2-2, with 13 bases aligning to TRBD2. The trim removed 5 bases at V and 8 bases at J, leaving 8 bases unmatched. This CDR3 has 16 amino acids. Germline loops: CDR1 ENHRY, CDR2 SYGVKD. The CDR3 spells CAISPGLAGEAGELFF. As DNA, the CDR3 is TGTGCCATCAGTCCTGGACTAGCGGGAGAGGCGGGGGAGCTGTTTTTT.

There are a few counts of this clone. V is TRBV19 and J is TRBJ2-4; the D gene is possibly TRBD2 (5 bases). Germline CDR1 reads LNHDA; CDR2 reads SQIVND (reference sequence). The CDR3 length is 16 residues. V dropped 0 bases and J dropped 6 bases, with 15 bases sitting between them. The CDR3 sequence: CASSIEGLSSGNIQYF. As DNA, the CDR3 is TGTGCCAGTAGTATAGAGGGCCTAAGCAGCGGAAACATTCAGTACTTC.

V and J are TRBV15 and TRBJ2-5; TRBD2 matches at 13 bases. CDR3 length: 17 residues. V shed 5 bases and J 2 bases; nucleotides not matched to a gene: 8. Germline assignment: CDR1 LNHNV and CDR2 YYDKDF (reference sequence). The CDR3 nucleotides read TGTGCCACCAGCTTAAAGACTAGCGGGAGGACTCAAGAGACCCAGTACTTC. It encodes CATSLKTSGRTQETQYF.

In its sample, this clone was seen a few times. The rearrangement links TRBV7-6 to TRBJ1-6, with D uncertain. There are 16 residues in the CDR3. Germline loops: CDR1 SGHVS, CDR2 FNYEAQ. V gave up 0 bases and J gave up 7 bases, with 13 bases separating them. Here the CDR3 DNA reads TGTGCCAGCAGCTTAGCGACTCCCGGGTCCAATTCACCCCTCCACTTT. Amino acids: CASSLATPGSNSPLHF.

The V gene is TRBV30, the J gene TRBJ1-4, with 8 bases matching TRBD1. The CDR3 runs 15 residues. The germline V gene has CDR1 GTSNPN and CDR2 SVGIG (reference sequence). V was pared by 1 base and J by 5 bases, with 6 bases of the junction left unmatched. The CDR3 sequence is CAWSEPGQANEKLFF. In DNA, the CDR3 is TGTGCCTGGAGTGAACCGGGACAGGCGAATGAAAAACTGTTTTTT.